This T cell receptor (beta chain) comes out of a study of cytomegalovirus exposure and HLA in healthy donors (dated by TCRdb to 2015 to 2018). For context, the study as a whole: A later analysis indicated that the 95 to 150 validation repertoires were generated on the platform also employed for the roughly 730 repertoires of the first cohort. Besides the first cohort of 500 to 700 subjects, a separate validation cohort made up of 120 or so different subjects was used. To predict cytomegalovirus infection status, the study combined high-throughput TCR immunosequencing, statistical association of individual TCRs with disease status, and machine learning. The aim of the study was to test whether cataloging public T cell receptors could identify signatures of past pathogen exposure. Here is what the overall study found, with its caveats: A total of 164 TCR beta chains were listed by the study as associated with cytomegalovirus. Cytomegalovirus status was reported to be diagnosed by the classifier with high specificity and sensitivity in both the original and validation cohorts. In vitro tests confirmed that three of the cytomegalovirus-associated TCR beta chains recognize cytomegalovirus antigens. The authors suggested that the approach could potentially be extended to other disease states and immunological phenotypes. All 120 or so repertoires were used to score co-occurrence in the validation cohort in a later analysis, because that analysis had no HLA typing for the cohort. A later analysis found that TCRs clustered in the first cohort also tended to co-occur in the 110 or so validation repertoires, with more than 90% of cluster scores above 0. While some public TCRs were present in many individuals, most TCR sequences turned up only very rarely across donors.

Inclusive of the bounding cysteine and phenylalanine, the CDR3 is 16 residues long. Of all the DNA, just the CDR3 is kept, 48 bases in frame from base 1. As encoded in the germline V gene (reference sequence), CDR1 is LNHNV while CDR2 is YYDKDF. Trimming takes 4 bases off V and 4 bases off J; junction bases not matched to a gene: 8. The library came from the immunoSEQ multiplex PCR assay. The study's own analysis went as follows. To diagnose cytomegalovirus status from the catalog of TCR beta chain sequences, a statistical classification framework was built. The immuneACCESS repertoire file appears here via TCRdb, limited to in-frame rearrangements. These files lack a portion of the clones; in checked studies, under half of the deficit traces to unresolved V genes, and the cause of the others is not known. V, J and clone size were drawn from that table, and D and trimming were deduced from the DNA. A total of 59,000 or so clones appear in this sample, approximately 92% of them only once. Clones ranked in the top ten supply about 16% of the sample.

Remarks on this clone: The antigen it recognizes is unknown. No base quality information exists; no much larger clone differs at one position.

The donors belonged to the validation cohort of about 120 subjects, which was separate from the 666-subject first cohort. The chain is made from TRBV15 and TRBJ2-3; 10 bases in the junction line up with TRBD2. This receptor was obtained from a woman aged 18-30 years in good health and CMV-seronegative. The source material was PBMCs. The nucleotide sequence is given as TGTGCCACCAGCACATACTCTAGCGGGAGTTCAGATACGCAGTATTTT. Its protein reads: CATSTYSSGSSDTQYF.